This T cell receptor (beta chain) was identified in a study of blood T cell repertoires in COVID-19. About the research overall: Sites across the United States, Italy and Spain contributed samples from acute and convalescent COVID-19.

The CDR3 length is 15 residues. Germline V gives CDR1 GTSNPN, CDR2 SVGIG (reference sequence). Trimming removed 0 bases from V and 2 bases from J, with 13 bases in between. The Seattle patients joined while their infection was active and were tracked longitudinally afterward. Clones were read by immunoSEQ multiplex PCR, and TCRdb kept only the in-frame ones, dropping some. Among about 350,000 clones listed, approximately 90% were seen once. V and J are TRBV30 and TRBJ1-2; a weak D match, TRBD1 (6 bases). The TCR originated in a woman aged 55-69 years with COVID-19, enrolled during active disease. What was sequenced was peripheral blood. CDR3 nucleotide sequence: TGTGCCTGGAGTGTACGGTACAGGGAAAACTATGGCTACACCTTC. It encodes CAWSVRYRENYGYTF. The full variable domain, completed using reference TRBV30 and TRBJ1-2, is SQTIHQWPATLVQPVGSPLSLECTVEGTSNPNLYWYRQAAGRGLQLLFYSVGIGQISSEVPQNLSASRPQDRQFILSSKKLLLSDSGFYLCAWSVRYRENYGYTFGSGTRLTVV.